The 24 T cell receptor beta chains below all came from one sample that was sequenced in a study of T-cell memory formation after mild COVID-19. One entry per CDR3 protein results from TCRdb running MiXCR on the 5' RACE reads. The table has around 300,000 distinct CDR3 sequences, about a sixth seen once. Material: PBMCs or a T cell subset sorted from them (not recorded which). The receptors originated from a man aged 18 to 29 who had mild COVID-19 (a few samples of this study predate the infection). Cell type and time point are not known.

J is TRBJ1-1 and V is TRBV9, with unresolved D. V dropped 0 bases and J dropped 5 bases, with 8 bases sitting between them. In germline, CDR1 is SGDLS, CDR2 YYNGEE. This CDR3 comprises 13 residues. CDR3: CASSVVAGTEAFF. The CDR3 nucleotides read TGTGCCAGCAGCGTAGTGGCAGGAACTGAAGCTTTCTTT.

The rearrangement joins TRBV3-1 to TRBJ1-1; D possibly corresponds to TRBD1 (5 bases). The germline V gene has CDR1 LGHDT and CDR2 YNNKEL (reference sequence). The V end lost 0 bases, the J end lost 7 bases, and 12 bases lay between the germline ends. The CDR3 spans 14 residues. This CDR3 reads CASSQDLGAVEAFF. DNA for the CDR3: TGTGCCAGCAGCCAAGATCTAGGGGCGGTTGAAGCTTTCTTT.

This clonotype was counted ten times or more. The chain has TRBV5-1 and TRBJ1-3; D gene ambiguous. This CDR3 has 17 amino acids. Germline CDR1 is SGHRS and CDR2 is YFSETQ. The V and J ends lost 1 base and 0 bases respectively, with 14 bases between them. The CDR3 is CASSLNGDRSSGNTIYF. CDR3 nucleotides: TGCGCCAGCAGCTTGAATGGGGATCGCAGCTCTGGAAACACCATATATTTT.

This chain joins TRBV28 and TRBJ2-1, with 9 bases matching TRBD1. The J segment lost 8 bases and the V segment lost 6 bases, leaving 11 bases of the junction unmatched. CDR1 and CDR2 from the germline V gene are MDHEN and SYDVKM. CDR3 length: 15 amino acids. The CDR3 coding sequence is TGTGCCAGCAGCCTATTACAGGGGGCGTTCGATGAGCAGTTCTTC. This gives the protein CASSLLQGAFDEQFF.

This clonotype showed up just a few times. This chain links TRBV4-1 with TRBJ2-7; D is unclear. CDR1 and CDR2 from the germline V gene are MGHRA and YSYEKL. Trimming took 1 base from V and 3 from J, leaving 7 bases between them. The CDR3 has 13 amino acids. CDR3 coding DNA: TGCGCCAGCAGCCAAGGAACTAACTACGAGCAGTACTTC. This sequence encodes CASSQGTNYEQYF.

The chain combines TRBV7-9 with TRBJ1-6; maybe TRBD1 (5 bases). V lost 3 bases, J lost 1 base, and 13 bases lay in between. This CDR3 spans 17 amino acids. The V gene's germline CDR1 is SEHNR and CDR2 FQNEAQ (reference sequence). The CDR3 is CASSFGGAISYNSPLHF. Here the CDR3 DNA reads TGTGCCAGCAGCTTCGGCGGGGCAATATCCTATAATTCACCCCTCCACTTT.

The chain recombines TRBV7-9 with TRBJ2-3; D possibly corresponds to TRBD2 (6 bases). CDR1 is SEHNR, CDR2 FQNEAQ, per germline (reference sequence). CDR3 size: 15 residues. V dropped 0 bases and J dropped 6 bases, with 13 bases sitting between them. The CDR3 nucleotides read TGTGCCAGCAGCTTAGCGGGGAGGAATAGGGATACGCAGTATTTT. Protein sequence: CASSLAGRNRDTQYF.

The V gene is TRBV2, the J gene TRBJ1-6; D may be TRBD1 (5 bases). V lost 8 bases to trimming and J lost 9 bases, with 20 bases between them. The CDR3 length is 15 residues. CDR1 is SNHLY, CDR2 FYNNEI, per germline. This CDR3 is CASRIPRGAGSPLHF. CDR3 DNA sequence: TGTGCCAGCCGGATTCCCAGAGGGGCTGGTTCACCCCTCCACTTT. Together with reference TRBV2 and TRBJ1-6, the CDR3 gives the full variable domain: EPEVTQTPSHQVTQMGQEVILRCVPISNHLYFYWYRQILGQKVEFLVSFYNNEISEKSEIFDDQFSVERPDGSNFTLKIRSTKLEDSAMYFCASRIPRGAGSPLHFGNGTRLTVT.

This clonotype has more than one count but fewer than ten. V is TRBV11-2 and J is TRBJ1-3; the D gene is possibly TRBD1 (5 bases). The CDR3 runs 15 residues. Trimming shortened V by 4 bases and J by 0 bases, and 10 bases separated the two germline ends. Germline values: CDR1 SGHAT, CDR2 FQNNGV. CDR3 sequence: CASSSWGGSGNTIYF. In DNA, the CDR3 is TGTGCCAGCAGCTCTTGGGGGGGCTCTGGAAACACCATATATTTT.

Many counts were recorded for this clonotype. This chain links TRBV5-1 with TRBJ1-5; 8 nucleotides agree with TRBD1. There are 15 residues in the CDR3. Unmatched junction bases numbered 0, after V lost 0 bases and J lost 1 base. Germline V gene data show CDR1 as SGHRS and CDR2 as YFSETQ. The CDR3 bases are TGCGCCAGCAGCTTGGGGACAGGGAGCAATCAGCCCCAGCATTTT. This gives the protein CASSLGTGSNQPQHF.

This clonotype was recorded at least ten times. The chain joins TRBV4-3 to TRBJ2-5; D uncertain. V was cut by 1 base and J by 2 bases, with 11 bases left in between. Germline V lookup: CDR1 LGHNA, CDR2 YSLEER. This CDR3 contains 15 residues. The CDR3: CASSQAPDAQETQYF. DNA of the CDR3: TGCGCCAGCAGCCAAGCCCCGGACGCTCAAGAGACCCAGTACTTC.

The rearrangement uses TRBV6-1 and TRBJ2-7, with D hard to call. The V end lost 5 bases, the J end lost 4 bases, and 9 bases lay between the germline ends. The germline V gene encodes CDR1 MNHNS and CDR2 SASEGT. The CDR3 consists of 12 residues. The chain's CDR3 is CASSLAKYEQYV. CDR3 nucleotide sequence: TGTGCCAGCAGTCTCGCGAAGTACGAGCAGTACGTC.

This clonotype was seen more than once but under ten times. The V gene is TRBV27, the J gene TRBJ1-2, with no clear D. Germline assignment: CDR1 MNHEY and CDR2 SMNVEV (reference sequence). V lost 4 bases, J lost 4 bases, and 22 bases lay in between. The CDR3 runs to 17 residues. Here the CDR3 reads CASSSTFRRRQLYGYTF. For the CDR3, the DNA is TGTGCCAGCAGTTCAACCTTTCGAAGGCGCCAGCTCTATGGCTACACCTTC.

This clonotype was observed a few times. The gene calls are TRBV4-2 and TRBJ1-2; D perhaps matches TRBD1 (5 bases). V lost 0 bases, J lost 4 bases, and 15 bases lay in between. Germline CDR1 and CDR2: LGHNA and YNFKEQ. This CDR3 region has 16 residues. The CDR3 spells CASSQDFQGTLYGYTF. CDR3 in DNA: TGTGCCAGCAGCCAAGATTTTCAGGGCACACTCTATGGCTACACCTTC.

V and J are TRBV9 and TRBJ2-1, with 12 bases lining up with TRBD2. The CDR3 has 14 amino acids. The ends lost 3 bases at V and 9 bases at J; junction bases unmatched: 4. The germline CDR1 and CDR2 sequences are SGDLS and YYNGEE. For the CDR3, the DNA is TGTGCCAGCAGCGGACTAGCGGGGGCCATTGAGCAGTTCTTC. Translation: CASSGLAGAIEQFF.

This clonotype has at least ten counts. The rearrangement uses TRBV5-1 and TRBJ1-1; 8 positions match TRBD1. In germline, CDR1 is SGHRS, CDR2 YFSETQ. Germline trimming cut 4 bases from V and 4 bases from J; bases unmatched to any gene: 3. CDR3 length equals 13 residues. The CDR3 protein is CASSIGTGTEAFF. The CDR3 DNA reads TGCGCCAGCAGCATAGGGACAGGCACTGAAGCTTTCTTT.

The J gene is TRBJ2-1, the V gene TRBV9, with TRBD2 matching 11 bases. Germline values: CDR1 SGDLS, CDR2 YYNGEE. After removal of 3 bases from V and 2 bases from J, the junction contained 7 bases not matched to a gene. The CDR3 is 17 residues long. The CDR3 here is CASSGGSSGGTYNEQFF. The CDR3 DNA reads TGTGCCAGCAGCGGCGGATCTAGCGGGGGGACCTACAATGAGCAGTTCTTC.

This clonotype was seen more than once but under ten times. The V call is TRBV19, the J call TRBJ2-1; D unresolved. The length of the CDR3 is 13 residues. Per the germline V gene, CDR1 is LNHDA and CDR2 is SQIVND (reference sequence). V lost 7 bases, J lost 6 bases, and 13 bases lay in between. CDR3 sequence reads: CASNVGWSNEQFF. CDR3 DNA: TGTGCCAGTAACGTTGGATGGAGCAATGAGCAGTTCTTC. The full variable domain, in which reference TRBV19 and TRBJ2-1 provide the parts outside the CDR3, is DGGITQSPKYLFRKEGQNVTLSCEQNLNHDAMYWYRQDPGQGLRLIYYSQIVNDFQKGDIAEGYSVSREKKESFPLTVTSAQKNPTAFYLCASNVGWSNEQFFGPGTRLTVL.

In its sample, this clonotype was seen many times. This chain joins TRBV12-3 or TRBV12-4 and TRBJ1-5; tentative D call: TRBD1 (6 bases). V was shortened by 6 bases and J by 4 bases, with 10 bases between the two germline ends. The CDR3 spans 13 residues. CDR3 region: CASRDTGNQPQHF. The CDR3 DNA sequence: TGTGCCAGCAGAGACACAGGGAATCAGCCCCAGCATTTT.

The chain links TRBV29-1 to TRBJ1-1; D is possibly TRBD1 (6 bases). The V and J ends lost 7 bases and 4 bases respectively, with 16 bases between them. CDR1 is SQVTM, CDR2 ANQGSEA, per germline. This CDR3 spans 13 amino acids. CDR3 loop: CSAQAGAGTEAFF. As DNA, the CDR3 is TGCAGCGCCCAAGCGGGGGCGGGCACTGAAGCTTTCTTT.

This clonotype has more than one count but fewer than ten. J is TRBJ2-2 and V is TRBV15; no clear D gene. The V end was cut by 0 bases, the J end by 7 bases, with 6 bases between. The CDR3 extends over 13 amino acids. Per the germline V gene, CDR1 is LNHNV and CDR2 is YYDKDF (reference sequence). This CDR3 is CATSRDLGGELFF. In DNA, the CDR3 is TGTGCCACCAGCAGAGATCTGGGCGGGGAGCTGTTTTTT.

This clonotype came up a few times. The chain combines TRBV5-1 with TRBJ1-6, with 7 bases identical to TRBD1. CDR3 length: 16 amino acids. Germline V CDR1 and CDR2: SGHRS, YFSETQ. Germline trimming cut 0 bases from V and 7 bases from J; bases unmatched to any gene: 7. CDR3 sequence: CASSLVRQGLNSPLHF. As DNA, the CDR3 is TGCGCCAGCAGCTTGGTACGACAGGGTTTAAATTCACCCCTCCACTTT. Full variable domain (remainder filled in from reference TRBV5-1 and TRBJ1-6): KAGVTQTPRYLIKTRGQQVTLSCSPISGHRSVSWYQQTPGQGLQFLFEYFSETQRNKGNFPGRFSGRQFSNSRSEMNVSTLELGDSALYLCASSLVRQGLNSPLHFGNGTRLTVT.

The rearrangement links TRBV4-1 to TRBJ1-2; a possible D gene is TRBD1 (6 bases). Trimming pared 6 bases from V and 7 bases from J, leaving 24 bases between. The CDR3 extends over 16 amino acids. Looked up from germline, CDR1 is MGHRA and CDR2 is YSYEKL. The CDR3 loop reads CASRHSPGVGEGGYTF. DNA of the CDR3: TGCGCCAGCAGGCACTCCCCAGGGGTCGGGGAGGGTGGCTACACCTTC.

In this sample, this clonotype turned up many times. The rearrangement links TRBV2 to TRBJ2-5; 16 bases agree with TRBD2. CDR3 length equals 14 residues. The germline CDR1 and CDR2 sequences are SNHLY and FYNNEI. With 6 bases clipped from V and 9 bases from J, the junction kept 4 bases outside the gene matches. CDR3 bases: TGTGCCAGCAGCCCCGGGACTAGCGGGGGGGCCCAGTACTTC. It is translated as CASSPGTSGGAQYF.